This entry features one TCR beta chain sequence. The sample originates from a study of CD8 T cells in Susac syndrome. Random-hexamer reverse transcription was applied to about 0.5 to 1 ug RNA. An immunoSEQ multiplex PCR generated amplified TCR beta CDR3 products spanning 54 Vbeta and 13 Jbeta. TCRdb itself ran the immunoSEQ multiplex PCR reads through MiXCR, one entry per CDR3 protein. The sample has about 190,000 distinct CDR3 sequences, roughly 90% seen once; the top ten hold 0.087%. In blood CD8+ and CD4+ T cells, TCR beta underwent sequencing. Germline lookup yields CDR1 SGHNT and CDR2 YENEEA. Trimming took 5 bases from V and 2 from J; bases not matched to a gene: 5. The CDR3 sequence is 16 residues long.

This chain connects TRBV11-3 to TRBJ2-1; 11 bases agree with TRBD2. The clonotype was recovered from a human donor with Susac syndrome. Sequencing used CD4+ T cells from PBMCs. The CDR3, as DNA: TGTGCCAGCAGCCAAGGGACTAGCGGCACCTACAATGAGCAGTTCTTC. Protein sequence: CASSQGTSGTYNEQFF.